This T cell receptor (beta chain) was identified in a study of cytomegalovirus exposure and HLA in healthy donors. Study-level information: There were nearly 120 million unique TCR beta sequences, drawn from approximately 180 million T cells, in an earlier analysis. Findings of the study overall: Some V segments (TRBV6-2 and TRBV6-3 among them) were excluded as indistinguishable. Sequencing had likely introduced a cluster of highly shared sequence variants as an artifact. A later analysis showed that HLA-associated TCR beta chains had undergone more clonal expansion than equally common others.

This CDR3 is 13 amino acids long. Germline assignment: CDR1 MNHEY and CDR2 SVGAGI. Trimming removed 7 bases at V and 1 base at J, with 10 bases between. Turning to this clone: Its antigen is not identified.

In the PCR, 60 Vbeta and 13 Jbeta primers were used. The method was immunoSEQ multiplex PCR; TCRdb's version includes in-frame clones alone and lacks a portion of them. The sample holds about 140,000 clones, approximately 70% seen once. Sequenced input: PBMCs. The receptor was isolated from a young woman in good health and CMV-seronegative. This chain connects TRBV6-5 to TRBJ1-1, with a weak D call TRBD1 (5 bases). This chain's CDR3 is CASTWGGNTEAFF. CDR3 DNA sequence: TGTGCCAGCACTTGGGGGGGGAACACTGAAGCTTTCTTT.